The 2 T cell receptor beta chains below were found in one sample sequenced in a study of T cell responses to AZD1222 COVID-19 vaccine (dated by TCRdb to the early 2020s). This sample's time point label indicates: about 28 days (+/-7) after the second vaccine dose. The library was prepared using the immunoSEQ multiplex PCR assay. TCRdb limited this immuneACCESS table to in-frame rearrangements with V and J called. A share of clones is missing; checked studies link under half to unresolved V genes, and the rest is unexplained. This sample holds 100,000 to 150,000 clones; roughly 90% were observed only once. Clones ranked in the top ten supply under 1.2% of the sample. The sample in question was peripheral blood, obtained 28 days after the second AZD1222 dose. These TCRs come from an adult who received the AZD1222 COVID-19 vaccine.

This clone was observed a single time. V usage is TRBV7-2 and J usage is TRBJ1-2; a possible D gene is TRBD1 (5 bases). Germline V gene data show CDR1 as SGHTA and CDR2 as FQGNSA. The CDR3 has 14 amino acids. Trimming took 5 bases from V and 4 from J, leaving 14 bases between them. CDR3 loop: CASSPGEDGYGYTF. The CDR3 DNA reads as TGTGCCAGCAGCCCGGGGGAGGACGGCTATGGCTACACCTTC.

The chain joins TRBV30 to TRBJ1-1, with TRBD1 as a possible D gene (5 bases). V was clipped by 6 bases and J by 2 bases, with 16 bases between them. Germline CDR1 reads GTSNPN; CDR2 reads SVGIG (reference sequence). The CDR3 covers 14 residues. CDR3 sequence (DNA): TGTGCCTGCGGGACCGGGACGCTTAACACTGAAGCTTTCTTT. It encodes CACGTGTLNTEAFF.